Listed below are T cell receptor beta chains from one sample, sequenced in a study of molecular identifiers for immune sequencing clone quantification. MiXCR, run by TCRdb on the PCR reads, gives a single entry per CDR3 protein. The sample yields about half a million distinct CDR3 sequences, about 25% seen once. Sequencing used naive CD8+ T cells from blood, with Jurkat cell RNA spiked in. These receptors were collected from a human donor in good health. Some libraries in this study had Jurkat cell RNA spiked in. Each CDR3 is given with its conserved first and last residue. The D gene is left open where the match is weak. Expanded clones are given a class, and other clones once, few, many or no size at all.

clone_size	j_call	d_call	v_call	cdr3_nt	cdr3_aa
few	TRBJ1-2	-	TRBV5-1	TGCGCCAGCAGCTTTCGGACGGTCTATGGCTACACCTTC	CASSFRTVYGYTF
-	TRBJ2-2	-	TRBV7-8	TGTGCCAACAGCTTAGCAACTCCCCTTGCCGGGGAGCTGTTTTTT	CANSLATPLAGELFF
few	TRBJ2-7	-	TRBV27	TGTGCCAGCAGTTTAGCGGGGTACCGCTACGAGCAGTACTTC	CASSLAGYRYEQYF
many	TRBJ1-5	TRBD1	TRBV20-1	TGCAGTGCTACCTGGGGGCAGGGGGGTCAGCCCCAGCATTTT	CSATWGQGGQPQHF
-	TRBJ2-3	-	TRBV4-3	TGCGCCAGCAGCCCTCTAAGGGTTAGCACAGATACGCAATATTTT	CASSPLRVSTDTQYF
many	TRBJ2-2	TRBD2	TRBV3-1	TGTGCCAGCAGCCAAGAAGCCCGGGGGGACACCGGGGAGCTGTTTTTT	CASSQEARGDTGELFF
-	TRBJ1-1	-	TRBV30	TGTACCTGGAGTGAAGATGGCACTGAAGCTTTCTTT	CTWSEDGTEAFF
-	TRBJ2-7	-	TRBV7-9	TGTGCCAGCAGCCCACCGGGAAACAACGAGCAGTACTTC	CASSPPGNNEQYF
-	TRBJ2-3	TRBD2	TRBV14	TGTGCCAGCAGCCAATCCGTGGGAGGGCATACTAGCACAGATACGCAGTATTTT	CASSQSVGGHTSTDTQYF
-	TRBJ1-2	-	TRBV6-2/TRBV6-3	TGTGCCAGCAGTTACCCCTTGACAGGAACCTATGGCCACACCTTC	CASSYPLTGTYGHTF
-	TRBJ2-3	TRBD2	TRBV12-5	TGTGCTAGTGGTGCCCCCATTAGCGGGGGGGCCAGTTTTTGGACAGATACGCAGTATTTT	CASGAPISGGASFWTDTQYF
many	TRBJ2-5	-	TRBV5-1	TGCGCCAGCAGCTTGGAGGGGGGCGGATTAGAGACCCAGTACTTC	CASSLEGGGLETQYF
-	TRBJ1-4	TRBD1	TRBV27	TGTGCCAGCAGTTCCCCGACAGGGCGGGGTGGAAAACTGTTTTTT	CASSSPTGRGGKLFF
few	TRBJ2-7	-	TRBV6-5	TGTGCCAGCAGTTACTCGAACTCCGACGAGCAGTACTTC	CASSYSNSDEQYF
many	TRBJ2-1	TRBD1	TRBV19	TGTGCCAGTAGTCCGACAGGGTCCGGTGAGCAGTTCTTC	CASSPTGSGEQFF
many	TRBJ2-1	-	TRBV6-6	TGTGCCAGCAGCCCCGTGGACGACAATGAGCAGTTCTTC	CASSPVDDNEQFF
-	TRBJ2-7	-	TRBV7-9	TGTGCCAGCAGCGGAGTAGTGTCTCCCTACGAGCAGTACTTC	CASSGVVSPYEQYF
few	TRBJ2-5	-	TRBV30	TGTGCCTGGAGTGTTACAGGGGAGACCCAGTACTTC	CAWSVTGETQYF
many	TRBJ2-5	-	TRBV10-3	TGTGCCACAAATGAGGCCGGGGCCCAAGAGACCCAGTACTTC	CATNEAGAQETQYF
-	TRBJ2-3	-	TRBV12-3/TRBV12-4	TGTGCCAGCAGTCTCGGTGTCGGGGGCAGCACAGATACGCAGTATTTT	CASSLGVGGSTDTQYF
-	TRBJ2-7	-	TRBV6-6	TGTGCCAGCAGTTACCTAATCGACACCTCCTACGAGCAGTACTTC	CASSYLIDTSYEQYF
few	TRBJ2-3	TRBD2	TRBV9	TGTGCCAGCAGCGTAGCAAGCGGGGGGGCAGATACGCAGTATTTT	CASSVASGGADTQYF
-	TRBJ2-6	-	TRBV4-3	TGCGCCAGCAGCCAGGAAATCTCTGGGGCCAACGTCCTGACATTC	CASSQEISGANVLTF
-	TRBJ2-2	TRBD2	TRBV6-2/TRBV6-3	TGTGCCACACGACTAGCTGCCACCGGGGAGCTGTTTTTT	CATRLAATGELFF
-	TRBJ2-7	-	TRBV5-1	TGCGCCAGCATCCTGGAGGGGGGAGGGTTCTCCGAGCAGTACTTC	CASILEGGGFSEQYF
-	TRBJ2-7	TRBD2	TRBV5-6	TGTGCCAGCAGCTCCGGGACTAGTCACTACGAGCAGTACTTC	CASSSGTSHYEQYF
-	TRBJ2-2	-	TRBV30	TGTGCCTGGAGGGTGAGGGTCACCGGGGAGCTGTTTTTT	CAWRVRVTGELFF
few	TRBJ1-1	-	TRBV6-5	TGTGCCAGCAGTTACTCGACAGCTTTATGGGCTGAAGCTTTCTTT	CASSYSTALWAEAFF
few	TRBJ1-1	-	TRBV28	TGTGCCAGCAGTTTCAGGGGCACCACTGAAGCTTTCTTT	CASSFRGTTEAFF
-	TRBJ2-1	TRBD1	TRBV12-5	TGTGCTAGTGGCCCCGGACAGGGCTCCTACAATGAGCAGTTCTTC	CASGPGQGSYNEQFF
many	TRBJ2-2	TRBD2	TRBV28	TGTGCCAGCAGTTTCTTTTCAGGGCTAGCGGGAGCCGGGGAGCTGTTTTTT	CASSFFSGLAGAGELFF
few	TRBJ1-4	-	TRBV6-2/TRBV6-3	TGTGCCAGCACTGAAGTTGGGCGGAAACTGTTTTTT	CASTEVGRKLFF
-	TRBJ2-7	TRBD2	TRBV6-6	TGTGCCAGCAGTTACTCGGCGAGGGAAACTAGCGGGACTCCTTACGAGCAGTACTTC	CASSYSARETSGTPYEQYF
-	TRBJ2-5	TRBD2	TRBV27	TGTGCCAGCAGTCCATCGACTAGCAACCAAGAGACCCAGTACTTC	CASSPSTSNQETQYF
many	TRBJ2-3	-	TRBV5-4	TGTGCCAGCAGCTTGGAACAGAATCAGGATACGCAGTATTTT	CASSLEQNQDTQYF
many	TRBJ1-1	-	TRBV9	TGTGCCAGCAGTAATGAGGGGGGCGTGAACACTGAAGCTTTCTTT	CASSNEGGVNTEAFF
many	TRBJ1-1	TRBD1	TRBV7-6	TGTGCCAGCAGCTCCGGACAGGGGGAGGTTGGCACTGAAGCTTTCTTT	CASSSGQGEVGTEAFF